This TCR beta chain was recorded in a study of tissue T cells after allogeneic stem cell transplantation. The junction had 1 base not matched to a gene; V was cut back by 3 bases and J by 0 bases. The V gene's germline CDR1 is KGHPV and CDR2 FQNQEV (reference sequence). CDR3 length: 16 amino acids. Turning to this clone: Its matching antigen is unknown. Any gene name here is a mouse gene name. The read halts 1 residue ahead of the CDR3 end, with the missing end drawn from the germline J gene.

Survey-depth TCRbeta CDR3 sequencing reported V/J genes and productive frequencies. The repertoire was sequenced with immunoSEQ multiplex PCR; TCRdb's copy has only in-frame clones and lacks some. The sample carries tens of thousands of clones, approximately 70% recorded once. Study outcomes and limitations: Few T cell clones were shared across patients, but motif clusters showed tissue-specific shared signatures. Blood and spleen captured only part of the tissue TCR repertoire. Limitations included a small, clinically heterogeneous cohort and limited sampling depth.

Sequencing was performed on sorted cells pooled from one or two spleens. V gene TRBV26 combines with J gene TRBJ2-4; the match to TRBD2 covers 12 bases. The clonotype originates from a pool of C57BL/6 mice in good health. Partial CDR3 DNA: TGTGCCAGCAGTCTTGACTGGGGGGGCAGTCAAAACACCTTGTAC. This gives the protein CASSLDWGGSQNTLY. The whole CDR3 sequence reads CASSLDWGGSQNTLYF.